The rows below give T cell receptor beta chains drawn from one sample of a study of monozygotic twins with inflammatory bowel disease. TCRdb reprocessed the 5' RACE reads; each CDR3 protein has one entry and no DNA is given. The sample totals approximately 420,000 distinct CDR3 sequences; its top ten clones hold approximately 2.3%. The sequencing input was blood. The receptors stem from a human donor with ulcerative colitis or Crohn's disease, or a healthy co-twin of an affected twin (not recorded which). The CDR3 runs from the conserved cysteine through the conserved F or W.

v_call	j_call	cdr3_aa
TRBV19	TRBJ2-1	CASSVSGGPYNEQFF
TRBV20-1	TRBJ2-7	CSPNQQGTWEQYF
TRBV3-1	TRBJ1-1	CASSQGQPNTEAFF
TRBV28	TRBJ2-2	CASRPQGNTGELFF
TRBV28	TRBJ2-2	CASSPPLAGTGELFF
TRBV5-1	TRBJ1-2	CASSETGAATSGYTF
TRBV7-3	TRBJ2-5	CASSSTSSGSKTQYF
TRBV6-2/TRBV6-3	TRBJ2-1	CASSYSSSGGNYNEQFF
TRBV6-5	TRBJ2-7	CASSYLNWLAGGYEQYF
TRBV15	TRBJ2-7	CATSTAFGRATYEQYF
TRBV7-6	TRBJ2-1	CASSLIRTSGYNEQFF
TRBV10-2	TRBJ2-3	CASSWTSSTDTQYF
TRBV7-9	TRBJ2-7	CASSQEGGEQYF
TRBV11-2	TRBJ2-2	CASSFRDGHTGELFF